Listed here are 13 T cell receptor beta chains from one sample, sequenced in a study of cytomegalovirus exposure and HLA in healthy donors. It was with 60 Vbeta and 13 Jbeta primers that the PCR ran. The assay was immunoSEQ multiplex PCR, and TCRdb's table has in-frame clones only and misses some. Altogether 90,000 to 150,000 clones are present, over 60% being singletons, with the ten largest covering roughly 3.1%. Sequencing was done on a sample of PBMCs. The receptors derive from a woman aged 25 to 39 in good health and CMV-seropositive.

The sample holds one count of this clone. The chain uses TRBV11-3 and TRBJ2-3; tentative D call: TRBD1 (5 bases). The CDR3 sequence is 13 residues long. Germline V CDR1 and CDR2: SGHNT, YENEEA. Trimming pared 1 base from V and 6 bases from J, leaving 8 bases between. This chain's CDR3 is CASSLAGADTQYF. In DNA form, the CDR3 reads TGTGCCAGCAGCTTAGCTGGGGCGGATACGCAGTATTTT.

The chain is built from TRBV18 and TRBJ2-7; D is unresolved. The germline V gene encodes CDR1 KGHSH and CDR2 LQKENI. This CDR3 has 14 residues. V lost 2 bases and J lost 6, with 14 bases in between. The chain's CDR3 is CASSPGPLIREQYF. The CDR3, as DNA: TGTGCCAGCTCACCAGGGCCCCTTATCCGCGAGCAGTACTTC.

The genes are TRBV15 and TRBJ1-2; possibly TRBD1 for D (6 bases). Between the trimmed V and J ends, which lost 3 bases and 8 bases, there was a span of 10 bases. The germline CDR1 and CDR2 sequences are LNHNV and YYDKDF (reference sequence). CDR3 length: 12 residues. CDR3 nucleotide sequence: TGTGCCACCAGCAGGGGGGGGCGAGGCTACACCTTC. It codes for CATSRGGRGYTF.

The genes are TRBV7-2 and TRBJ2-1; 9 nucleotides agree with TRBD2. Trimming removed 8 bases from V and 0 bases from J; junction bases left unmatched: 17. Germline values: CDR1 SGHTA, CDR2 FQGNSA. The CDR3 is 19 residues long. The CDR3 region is CASGTWSGGNRSSYNEQFF. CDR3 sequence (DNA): TGTGCCAGCGGAACCTGGAGCGGGGGGAACAGAAGCTCCTACAATGAGCAGTTCTTC.

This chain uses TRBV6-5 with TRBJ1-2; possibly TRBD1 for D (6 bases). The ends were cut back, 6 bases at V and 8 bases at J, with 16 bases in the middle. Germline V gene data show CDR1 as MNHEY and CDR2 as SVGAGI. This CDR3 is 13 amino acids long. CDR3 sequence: CASSPGQSTGYTF. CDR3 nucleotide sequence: TGTGCCAGCAGCCCAGGACAGTCTACGGGCTACACCTTC.

The CDR3 region has the DNA TGTGCCAGCAGCTTGGGGATCGGGACAGGTACCTACAATGAGCAGTTCTTC. It is translated as CASSLGIGTGTYNEQFF. The chain carries TRBV5-4 and TRBJ2-1; 8 bases match TRBD1. Trimming at V came to 0 bases and at J to 2 bases, leaving 7 bases not matched to a gene. There are 17 residues in the CDR3. Germline lookup yields CDR1 SGHNT and CDR2 YYREEE (reference sequence).

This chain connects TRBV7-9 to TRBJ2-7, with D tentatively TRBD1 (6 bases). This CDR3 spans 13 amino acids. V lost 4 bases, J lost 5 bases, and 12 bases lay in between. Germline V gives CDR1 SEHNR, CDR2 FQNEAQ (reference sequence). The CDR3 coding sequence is TGTGCCAGCAGCTATAAGACAGGCCACGAGCAGTACTTC. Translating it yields CASSYKTGHEQYF.

As DNA, the CDR3 is TGTGCCAGCAGCCCCGGTGTGGTTTACGAGCAGTACTTC. It translates to CASSPGVVYEQYF. This chain links TRBV11-2 with TRBJ2-7; D gene uncertain. Between the trimmed V and J ends, which lost 5 bases and 4 bases, there was a span of 12 bases. The germline V gene has CDR1 SGHAT and CDR2 FQNNGV. The CDR3 spans 13 residues.

CDR3 amino acids: CASSLDTGLETQYF. As DNA, the CDR3 is TGTGCCAGCAGCTTGGACACAGGGTTAGAGACCCAGTACTTC. The chain uses TRBV7-2 and TRBJ2-5; TRBD1 is a possible D gene (6 bases). Germline-derived CDR1 and CDR2 are SGHTA and FQGNSA. The CDR3 is 14 residues long. V shed 3 bases and J shed 4 bases, with 12 bases lying between them.

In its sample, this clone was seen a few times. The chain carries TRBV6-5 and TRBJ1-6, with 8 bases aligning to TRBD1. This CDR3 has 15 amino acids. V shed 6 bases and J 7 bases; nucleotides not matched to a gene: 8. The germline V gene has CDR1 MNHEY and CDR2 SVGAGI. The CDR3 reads CASRPGQEWNSPLHF. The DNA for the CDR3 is TGTGCCAGCAGGCCGGGACAGGAATGGAATTCACCCCTCCACTTT.

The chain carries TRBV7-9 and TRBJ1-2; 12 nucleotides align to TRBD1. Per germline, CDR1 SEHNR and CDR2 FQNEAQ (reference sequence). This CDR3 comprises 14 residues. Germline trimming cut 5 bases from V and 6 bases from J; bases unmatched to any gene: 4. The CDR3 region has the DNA TGTGCCAGCAGCCACCGGGACAGGGGGCATGGCTACACCTTC. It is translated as CASSHRDRGHGYTF.

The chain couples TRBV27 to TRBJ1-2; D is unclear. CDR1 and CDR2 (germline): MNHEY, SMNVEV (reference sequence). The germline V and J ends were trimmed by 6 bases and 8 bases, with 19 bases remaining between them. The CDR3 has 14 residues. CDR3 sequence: CASSTSGVVRGYTF. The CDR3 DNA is TGTGCCAGCAGCACCTCGGGAGTAGTACGGGGCTACACCTTC.

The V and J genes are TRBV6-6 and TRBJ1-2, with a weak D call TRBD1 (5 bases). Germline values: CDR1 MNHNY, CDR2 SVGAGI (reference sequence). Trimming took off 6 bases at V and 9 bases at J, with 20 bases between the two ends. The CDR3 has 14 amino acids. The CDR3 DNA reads TGTGCCAGCAGCCCGGGGGGACTCCATGGGAGCTACACCTTC. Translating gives CASSPGGLHGSYTF.